This T cell receptor (beta chain) derives from a study of T cell changes during pregnancy in multiple sclerosis. The table came from immunoSEQ multiplex PCR; TCRdb's copy has only in-frame clones and leaves some out. This table has approximately 45,000 clones, less than 95% appearing once. Germline V gene lookup returns CDR1 SGHDT and CDR2 YYEEEE. The CDR3 has 12 amino acids. With 0 bases removed from V and 7 bases from J, the gap between germline ends came to 8 bases. The J gene is TRBJ2-7, the V gene TRBV5-6; D gene unclear. Sequenced material: CD8+ T cells from peripheral blood mononuclear cells, taken in the second trimester of pregnancy. The receptor was isolated from a female donor with multiple sclerosis, enrolled in a pregnancy study. The CDR3 reads CASSLEAREQYF. The CDR3 DNA follows: TGTGCCAGCAGCTTGGAAGCCCGAGAGCAGTACTTC.